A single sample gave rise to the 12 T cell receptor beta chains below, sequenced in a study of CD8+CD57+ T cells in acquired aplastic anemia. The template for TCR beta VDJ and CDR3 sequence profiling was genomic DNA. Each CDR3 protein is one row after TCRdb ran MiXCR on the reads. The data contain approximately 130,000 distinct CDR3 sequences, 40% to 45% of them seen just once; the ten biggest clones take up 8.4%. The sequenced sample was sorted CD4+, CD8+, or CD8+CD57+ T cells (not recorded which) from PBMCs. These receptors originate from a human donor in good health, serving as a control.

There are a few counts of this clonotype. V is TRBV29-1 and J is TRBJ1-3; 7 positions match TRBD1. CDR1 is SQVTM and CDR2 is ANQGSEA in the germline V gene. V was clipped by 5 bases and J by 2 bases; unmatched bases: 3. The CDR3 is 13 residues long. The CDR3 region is CSVITGAGNTIYF. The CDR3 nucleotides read TGCAGCGTTATAACAGGGGCTGGAAACACCATATATTTT.

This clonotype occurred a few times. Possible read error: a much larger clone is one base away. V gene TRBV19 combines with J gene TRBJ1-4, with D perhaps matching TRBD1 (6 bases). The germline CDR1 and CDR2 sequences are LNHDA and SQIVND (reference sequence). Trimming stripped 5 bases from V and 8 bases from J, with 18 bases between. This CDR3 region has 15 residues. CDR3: CASSPQQGALEKLFF. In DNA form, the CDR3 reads TGTGCCAGTAGTCCCCAACAGGGAGCCCTGGAAAAACTGTTTTTT.

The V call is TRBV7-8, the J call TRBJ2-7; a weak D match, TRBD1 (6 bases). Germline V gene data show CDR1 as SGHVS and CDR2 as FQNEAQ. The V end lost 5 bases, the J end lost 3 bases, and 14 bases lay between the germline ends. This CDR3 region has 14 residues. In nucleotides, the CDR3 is TGTGCCAGCAGCATACAGGGCGCTAGCTACGAGCAGTACTTC. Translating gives CASSIQGASYEQYF.

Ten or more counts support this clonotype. CDR3 in DNA: TGTGCCAGCAGCCCCCACAGGGGAACCTACAATGAGCAGTTCTTC. Protein product: CASSPHRGTYNEQFF. This sequence joins TRBV7-8 and TRBJ2-1, with 7 bases lining up with TRBD1. The CDR3 totals 15 residues. Per the germline V gene, CDR1 is SGHVS and CDR2 is FQNEAQ. V lost 5 bases to trimming and J lost 2 bases; unmatched junction nucleotides: 6.

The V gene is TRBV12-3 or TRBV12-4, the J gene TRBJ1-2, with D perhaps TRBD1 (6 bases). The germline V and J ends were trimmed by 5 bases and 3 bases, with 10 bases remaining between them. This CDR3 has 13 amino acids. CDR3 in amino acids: CASSTQGYYGYTF. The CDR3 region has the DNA TGTGCCAGCAGTACCCAGGGGTACTATGGCTACACCTTC.

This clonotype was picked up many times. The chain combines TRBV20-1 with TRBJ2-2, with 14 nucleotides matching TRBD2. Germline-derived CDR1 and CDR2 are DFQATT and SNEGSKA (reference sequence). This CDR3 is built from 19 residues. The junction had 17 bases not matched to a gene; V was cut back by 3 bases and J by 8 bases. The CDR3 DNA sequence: TGCAGTGCTAGGGGGGCGGGACTAGCGGGAGTCGGCGCTTCGGGGGAGCTGTTTTTT. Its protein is CSARGAGLAGVGASGELFF.

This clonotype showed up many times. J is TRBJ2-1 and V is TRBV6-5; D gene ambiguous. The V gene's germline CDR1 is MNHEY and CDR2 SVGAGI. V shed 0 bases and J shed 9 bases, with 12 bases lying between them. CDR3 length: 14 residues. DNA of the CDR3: TGTGCCAGCAGTTACTCTGCTGGTTTAAGTGAGCAGTTCTTC. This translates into CASSYSAGLSEQFF.

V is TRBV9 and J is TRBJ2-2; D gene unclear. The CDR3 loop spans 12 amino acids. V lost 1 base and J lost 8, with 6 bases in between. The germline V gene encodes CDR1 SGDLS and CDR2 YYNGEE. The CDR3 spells CASSVSSGELFF. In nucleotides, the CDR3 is TGTGCCAGCAGCGTATCATCAGGGGAGCTGTTTTTT. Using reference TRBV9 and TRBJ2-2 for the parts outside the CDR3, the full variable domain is DSGVTQTPKHLITATGQRVTLRCSPRSGDLSVYWYQQSLDQGLQFLIQYYNGEERAKGNILERFSAQQFPDLHSELNLSSLELGDSALYFCASSVSSGELFFGEGSRLTVL.

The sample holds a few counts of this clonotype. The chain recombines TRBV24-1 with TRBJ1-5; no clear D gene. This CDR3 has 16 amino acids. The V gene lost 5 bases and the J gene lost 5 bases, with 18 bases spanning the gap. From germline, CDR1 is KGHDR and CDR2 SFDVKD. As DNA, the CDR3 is TGTGCCACCAGTGCGCCTCTCGGACGGCAGGATCAGCCCCAGCATTTT. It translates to CATSAPLGRQDQPQHF.

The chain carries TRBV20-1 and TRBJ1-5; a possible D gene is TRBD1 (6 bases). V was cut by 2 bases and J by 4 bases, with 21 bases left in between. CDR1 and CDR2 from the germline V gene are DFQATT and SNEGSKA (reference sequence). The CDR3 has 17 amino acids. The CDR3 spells CSARYILADRRNQPQHF. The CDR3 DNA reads TGCAGTGCTAGATATATTCTCGCGGACAGAAGAAATCAGCCCCAGCATTTT.

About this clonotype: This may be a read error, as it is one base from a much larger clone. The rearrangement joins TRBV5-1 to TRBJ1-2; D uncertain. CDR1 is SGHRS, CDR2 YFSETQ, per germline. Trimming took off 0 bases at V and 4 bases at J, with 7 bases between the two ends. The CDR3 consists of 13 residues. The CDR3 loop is CASSLARSYGYTF. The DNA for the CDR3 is TGCGCCAGCAGCTTGGCCCGGTCCTATGGCTACACCTTC.

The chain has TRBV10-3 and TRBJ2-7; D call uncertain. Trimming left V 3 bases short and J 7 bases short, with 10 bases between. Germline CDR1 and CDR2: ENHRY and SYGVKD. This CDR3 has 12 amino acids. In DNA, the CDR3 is TGTGCCATCAGTGATTCCGTTTCGGAGCAGTACTTC. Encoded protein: CAISDSVSEQYF.